This T cell receptor beta chain comes out of a study of CD8 T cells in Susac syndrome. The CDR3 runs to 12 residues. V was shortened by 4 bases and J by 2 bases, with 8 bases between the two germline ends. CDR1 is DFQATT and CDR2 is SNEGSKA in the germline V gene (reference sequence). RNA was extracted with the RNeasy kit, and a quantity of roughly 0.5 to 1 ug was reverse transcribed using random hexamers. One entry per CDR3 protein results from TCRdb running MiXCR on the immunoSEQ multiplex PCR reads. The sample lists about 53,000 distinct CDR3 sequences; over 90% were seen once. This TCR derives from a human donor with Susac syndrome. This chain uses TRBV20-1 with TRBJ2-5, with D possibly TRBD1 on 5 matching bases. Material for sequencing was CD8+ T cells from PBMCs. CDR3: CSAKGPQETQYF. The CDR3 DNA reads as TGCAGTGCTAAGGGGCCTCAAGAGACCCAGTACTTC.